One and the same sample provided the 9 T cell receptor beta chains below, sequenced in a study of pediatric ulcerative colitis. TCRdb's copy holds only in-frame clones and misses some; the assay was immunoSEQ multiplex PCR. The repertoire consists of under 20,000 clones, with just under 75% occurring once and the leading ten covering about 3%. Rectal tissue came from one to two pinch biopsies taken at colonoscopy. Sequencing was carried out using gut tissue. Source of these receptors: a girl under 18 with moderate ulcerative colitis.

V usage is TRBV7-8 and J usage is TRBJ2-5; unclear D gene. Trimming took off 4 bases at V and 1 base at J, with 16 bases between the two ends. The CDR3 runs 16 residues. Germline CDR1 SGHVS, CDR2 FQNEAQ. Here the CDR3 reads CASSWRFRQLQETQYF. The CDR3 coding sequence is TGTGCCAGCAGCTGGCGTTTCCGGCAGCTCCAAGAGACCCAGTACTTC.

The V gene is TRBV2, the J gene TRBJ2-3; tentatively, D is TRBD2 (5 bases). V shed 4 bases and J shed 6 bases, with 8 bases lying between them. Germline assignment: CDR1 SNHLY and CDR2 FYNNEI. CDR3 length equals 12 residues. CDR3 sequence reads: CASSVQRDTQYF. The CDR3 DNA follows: TGTGCCAGCAGTGTGCAGCGGGATACGCAGTATTTT.

The chain is built from TRBV19 and TRBJ2-1; a possible D gene is TRBD2 (6 bases). Between the trimmed V and J ends, which lost 3 bases and 0 bases, there was a span of 9 bases. Germline V gives CDR1 LNHDA, CDR2 SQIVND (reference sequence). The CDR3 spans 15 residues. The CDR3 sequence: CASSMGSGSYNEQFF. CDR3 DNA sequence: TGTGCCAGTAGTATGGGTAGCGGCTCCTACAATGAGCAGTTCTTC.

The J gene is TRBJ2-1, the V gene TRBV7-9; D may be TRBD2 (5 bases). V was trimmed by 6 bases and J by 10 bases, leaving 19 bases between them. Germline V gene sequence: CDR1 SEHNR, CDR2 FQNEAQ (reference sequence). The CDR3 totals 14 residues. The CDR3 reads CASSIDTGLKEQFF. The CDR3 bases are TGTGCCAGCAGTATTGACACGGGGTTGAAGGAGCAGTTCTTC.

The chain employs TRBV9 and TRBJ2-3; the D gene could be TRBD1 or TRBD2 (5 bases each). CDR1 and CDR2 from the germline V gene are SGDLS and YYNGEE. V was pared by 0 bases and J by 2 bases, with 13 bases between. CDR3 length: 16 amino acids. The CDR3 DNA follows: TGTGCCAGCAGCGTAGGTGGGGACGGAGACACAGATACGCAGTATTTT. This translates into CASSVGGDGDTDTQYF.

The table lists this clone with a count of one. As DNA, the CDR3 is TGCGCCAGCAGCTCGAGAATCCAGGGGAACACCGGGGAGCTGTTTTTT. As protein: CASSSRIQGNTGELFF. The chain is built from TRBV5-1 and TRBJ2-2, with a weak D call TRBD1 (5 bases). Per the germline V gene, CDR1 is SGHRS and CDR2 is YFSETQ. The CDR3 runs 16 residues. Trimming took off 3 bases at V and 1 base at J, with 13 bases between the two ends.

This clone turned up a few times. The chain joins TRBV6-6 to TRBJ2-3; 7 nucleotides line up with TRBD1. The CDR3 consists of 15 residues. J gave up 5 bases and V 2 bases, and 7 bases lay outside the gene matches. Germline CDR1 reads MNHNY; CDR2 reads SVGAGI (reference sequence). CDR3 residues: CASSYQTGIVDTQYF. CDR3 DNA: TGTGCCAGCAGTTACCAGACAGGGATCGTAGATACGCAGTATTTT.

The chain employs TRBV7-2 and TRBJ2-5; 9 nucleotides match TRBD2. Germline values: CDR1 SGHTA, CDR2 FQGNSA. V lost 5 bases, J lost 2 bases, and 6 bases stayed unmatched. This CDR3 is 15 amino acids long. The CDR3 loop is CASSMGLALQETQYF. Written as DNA, the CDR3 is TGTGCCAGCAGCATGGGACTAGCACTGCAAGAGACCCAGTACTTC.

The table lists this clone with a few counts. The V call is TRBV27, the J call TRBJ1-2; TRBD1 might be the D (5 bases). V was shortened by 5 bases and J by 4 bases, with 11 bases between the two germline ends. Germline V gene data show CDR1 as MNHEY and CDR2 as SMNVEV (reference sequence). This CDR3 region has 13 residues. The CDR3 region is CASSPFGGYGYTF. The CDR3 DNA follows: TGTGCCAGCAGTCCCTTCGGGGGCTATGGCTACACCTTC.